The rows below give T cell receptor beta chains drawn from one sample of a study of T cell repertoires in cytomegalovirus infection. TCRdb fed the reads into MiXCR, producing one record per CDR3 protein. Counted here are 150,000 to 200,000 distinct CDR3 sequences, over 15% occurring once; the ten biggest clones make up over 15%. Sequencing was done on a sample of CD8+ T cells from PBMCs. The receptors stem from a human donor in good health (CMV status not recorded). Some clones in this sample may be carry-over from other donors' samples. The CDR3 runs from the conserved cysteine through the conserved F or W. Each record gives: J gene, clone size, D gene, V gene, CDR3 protein, CDR3 DNA. D genes are given only for firm matches. For some rows the clone size is stated as once, few or many, or as a class when expanded; others skip it.

J: TRBJ2-1
size: -
D: TRBD2
V: TRBV5-5
CDR3: CASSPYKGLAGNEQFF
DNA: TGTGCCAGCAGCCCATATAAGGGACTAGCGGGTAATGAGCAGTTCTTC

J: TRBJ1-2
size: few
D: TRBD1
V: TRBV7-2
CDR3: CATTTGGNGYTF
DNA: TGTGCCACCACGACAGGGGGCAATGGCTACACCTTC

J: TRBJ2-1
size: few
D: -
V: TRBV5-1
CDR3: CASQQGVGYNEQFF
DNA: TGCGCCAGTCAGCAGGGTGTGGGCTACAATGAGCAGTTCTTC

J: TRBJ2-1
size: few
D: TRBD2
V: TRBV20-1
CDR3: CSAPPHRGRASEQFF
DNA: TGCAGTGCTCCCCCCCATCGCGGGAGGGCCAGTGAGCAGTTCTTC

J: TRBJ2-1
size: few
D: -
V: TRBV7-8
CDR3: CASSFPHGRSYNEQFF
DNA: TGTGCCAGCAGCTTCCCTCACGGGAGATCCTACAATGAGCAGTTCTTC

J: TRBJ1-1
size: -
D: -
V: TRBV2
CDR3: CASNPAPLLQAFF
DNA: TGTGCCAGTAATCCGGCACCCCTCCTGCAAGCTTTCTTT

J: TRBJ2-1
size: -
D: TRBD2
V: TRBV7-3
CDR3: CASSLTSGSGNEQFF
DNA: TGTGCCAGCAGCCTGACTAGCGGGAGTGGGAATGAGCAGTTCTTC

J: TRBJ2-7
size: few
D: -
V: TRBV6-8
CDR3: CASSYGSPLYYEQYF
DNA: TGTGCCAGCAGTTACGGTTCTCCCCTCTACTACGAGCAGTACTTC

J: TRBJ2-1
size: -
D: TRBD2
V: TRBV4-3
CDR3: CASSQERWEGGEQFF
DNA: TGCGCCAGCAGCCAAGAGAGGTGGGAGGGAGGTGAGCAGTTCTTC

J: TRBJ2-7
size: -
D: -
V: TRBV4-1
CDR3: CASSPWKGYEQYF
DNA: TGTGCCAGCAGCCCTTGGAAGGGCTACGAGCAGTACTTC

J: TRBJ1-4
size: few
D: -
V: TRBV5-1
CDR3: CASSPTDEKLFF
DNA: TGCGCCAGCAGCCCGACGGACGAAAAACTGTTTTTT

J: TRBJ1-1
size: -
D: -
V: TRBV4-1
CDR3: CASSQDRGMNTEAFF
DNA: TGCGCCAGCAGCCAAGATAGAGGGATGAACACTGAAGCTTTCTTT

J: TRBJ2-2
size: few
D: -
V: TRBV28
CDR3: CASRPPRLQNTGELFF
DNA: TGTGCCAGCAGACCTCCCCGGTTACAAAACACCGGGGAGCTGTTTTTT

J: TRBJ1-5
size: -
D: TRBD1
V: TRBV20-1
CDR3: CSARFDRDNQPQHF
DNA: TGCAGTGCTAGATTCGACAGGGACAATCAGCCCCAGCATTTT

J: TRBJ2-1
size: -
D: -
V: TRBV20-1
CDR3: CSARVRGKRYNEQFF
DNA: TGCAGTGCTAGAGTACGGGGGAAGAGGTACAATGAGCAGTTCTTC

J: TRBJ2-7
size: -
D: -
V: TRBV20-1
CDR3: CSARDSRGGDTSYEQYF
DNA: TGCAGTGCTAGAGATAGTAGGGGAGGGGACACTAGCTACGAGCAGTACTTC

J: TRBJ2-1
size: few
D: -
V: TRBV7-6
CDR3: CASSFGGEQFF
DNA: TGTGCCAGCAGCTTCGGGGGTGAGCAGTTCTTC

J: TRBJ2-7
size: -
D: -
V: TRBV7-9
CDR3: CASSHNDPEQYF
DNA: TGTGCCAGCAGCCACAATGATCCCGAGCAGTACTTC

J: TRBJ1-6
size: -
D: -
V: TRBV9
CDR3: CASSADLSMDSPLHF
DNA: TGTGCCAGCAGCGCAGATCTTTCTATGGATTCACCCCTCCACTTT

J: TRBJ2-1
size: few
D: TRBD2
V: TRBV10-3
CDR3: CAISDSSGYYNEQFF
DNA: TGTGCCATCAGTGATTCTAGCGGGTATTACAATGAGCAGTTCTTC

J: TRBJ2-7
size: few
D: TRBD1
V: TRBV7-9
CDR3: CASSLEDRVYEQYF
DNA: TGTGCCAGCAGCTTAGAAGACAGGGTATACGAGCAGTACTTC

J: TRBJ1-6
size: -
D: -
V: TRBV4-3
CDR3: CASSRSHRARDSPLHF
DNA: TGCGCCAGCAGCCGTTCACACAGGGCGCGGGATTCACCCCTCCACTTT

J: TRBJ2-2
size: -
D: TRBD1
V: TRBV28
CDR3: CASSGPGQTNTGELFF
DNA: TGTGCCAGCAGTGGTCCGGGACAGACGAACACCGGGGAGCTGTTTTTT

J: TRBJ2-1
size: -
D: TRBD2
V: TRBV5-1
CDR3: CASRWKRESTYNEQFF
DNA: TGCGCCAGCAGATGGAAGCGGGAATCCACCTACAATGAGCAGTTCTTC

J: TRBJ2-1
size: -
D: -
V: TRBV7-9
CDR3: CASSPPVGSHNEQFF
DNA: TGTGCCAGCAGCCCCCCTGTGGGATCCCACAATGAGCAGTTCTTC

J: TRBJ2-1
size: -
D: -
V: TRBV12-5
CDR3: CASGLVPANSYNEQFF
DNA: TGTGCTAGTGGTTTGGTACCGGCCAACTCCTACAATGAGCAGTTCTTC

J: TRBJ2-5
size: -
D: -
V: TRBV6-2/TRBV6-3
CDR3: CASSSGRVQETQYF
DNA: TGTGCCAGCAGCTCGGGAAGGGTCCAAGAGACCCAGTACTTC

J: TRBJ2-5
size: -
D: -
V: TRBV28
CDR3: CASSFEGRVGETQYF
DNA: TGTGCCAGTAGTTTTGAGGGGCGCGTGGGAGAGACCCAGTACTTC

J: TRBJ1-1
size: -
D: -
V: TRBV29-1
CDR3: CSTPGSEAFF
DNA: TGCAGCACTCCAGGATCTGAAGCTTTCTTT

J: TRBJ1-1
size: few
D: -
V: TRBV7-9
CDR3: CASEHWNTEAFF
DNA: TGTGCCAGCGAACACTGGAACACTGAAGCTTTCTTT

J: TRBJ2-1
size: few
D: TRBD2
V: TRBV6-6
CDR3: CASIPLAGRYEQFF
DNA: TGTGCCAGCATTCCTCTAGCGGGGCGGTACGAGCAGTTCTTC

J: TRBJ2-7
size: many
D: TRBD2
V: TRBV12-3/TRBV12-4
CDR3: CASSYASGYEQYF
DNA: TGTGCCAGCAGTTATGCTAGCGGTTACGAGCAGTACTTC

J: TRBJ1-1
size: -
D: TRBD1
V: TRBV5-6
CDR3: CASSAPGQGDAEAFF
DNA: TGTGCCAGCAGCGCGCCGGGACAGGGGGACGCTGAAGCTTTCTTT

J: TRBJ2-1
size: -
D: -
V: TRBV9
CDR3: CASSPKTGSYNEQLF
DNA: TGTGCCAGCAGCCCCAAGACGGGCTCCTACAATGAGCAGTTATTC

J: TRBJ2-1
size: -
D: TRBD1
V: TRBV28
CDR3: CASTLQGAAYNEQFF
DNA: TGTGCCAGCACACTACAGGGGGCTGCCTACAATGAGCAGTTCTTC

J: TRBJ2-7
size: few
D: TRBD1
V: TRBV7-8
CDR3: CASSLGAGGTYEQYF
DNA: TGTGCCAGCAGCTTAGGGGCAGGGGGTACCTACGAGCAGTACTTC

J: TRBJ1-3
size: -
D: -
V: TRBV9
CDR3: CASSGFSGNTIYF
DNA: TGTGCCAGCAGCGGTTTCTCTGGAAACACCATATATTTT

J: TRBJ2-7
size: -
D: TRBD2
V: TRBV6-2/TRBV6-3
CDR3: CASKVSGGKDEQYF
DNA: TGTGCCAGCAAGGTCAGCGGGGGGAAGGACGAGCAGTACTTC

J: TRBJ2-1
size: -
D: TRBD2
V: TRBV7-6
CDR3: CASSLGGRTNEQFF
DNA: TGTGCCAGCAGCTTAGGCGGGAGGACCAATGAGCAGTTCTTC

J: TRBJ2-2
size: few
D: -
V: TRBV6-1
CDR3: CASSEGFGRQLNTGELFF
DNA: TGTGCCAGCAGTGAGGGTTTCGGACGACAGCTCAACACCGGGGAGCTGTTTTTT

J: TRBJ2-7
size: few
D: -
V: TRBV28
CDR3: CASSSSRSYEQYF
DNA: TGTGCCAGCAGTTCAAGCAGGTCCTACGAGCAGTACTTC

J: TRBJ1-1
size: -
D: -
V: TRBV28
CDR3: CASSLGSYTMNTEAFF
DNA: TGTGCCAGCAGTTTAGGGTCTTACACCATGAACACTGAAGCTTTCTTT

J: TRBJ2-2
size: few
D: TRBD2
V: TRBV7-9
CDR3: CASRRGSANTGELFF
DNA: TGTGCCAGCAGGCGGGGGTCCGCGAACACCGGGGAGCTGTTTTTT

J: TRBJ2-1
size: few
D: -
V: TRBV6-1
CDR3: CASSDPNYNEQFF
DNA: TGTGCCAGCAGTGACCCAAATTACAATGAGCAGTTCTTC

J: TRBJ2-3
size: few
D: -
V: TRBV7-2
CDR3: CASSGGLRVTDTQYF
DNA: TGTGCCAGCAGCGGAGGATTGCGGGTCACAGATACGCAGTATTTT

J: TRBJ2-7
size: -
D: TRBD1
V: TRBV28
CDR3: CASSLPRGLRSYEQYF
DNA: TGTGCCAGCAGTTTACCCAGGGGGCTGAGGAGCTACGAGCAGTACTTC

J: TRBJ1-5
size: few
D: -
V: TRBV7-6
CDR3: CASSEGVGNQPQHF
DNA: TGTGCCAGCTCGGAAGGGGTGGGCAATCAGCCCCAGCATTTT

J: TRBJ2-7
size: few
D: -
V: TRBV6-6
CDR3: CASLGAPSEQYF
DNA: TGTGCCAGCCTAGGGGCACCTAGCGAGCAGTACTTC

J: TRBJ2-1
size: -
D: -
V: TRBV7-6
CDR3: CTSSSGGGWNEQFF
DNA: TGTACCAGCAGCTCCGGAGGGGGATGGAATGAGCAGTTCTTC

J: TRBJ2-1
size: -
D: -
V: TRBV10-3
CDR3: CAISDASYNEQFF
DNA: TGTGCCATCAGTGATGCCTCCTACAATGAGCAGTTCTTC

J: TRBJ2-7
size: many
D: -
V: TRBV7-8
CDR3: CASSLALTGGVYEQYF
DNA: TGTGCCAGCAGCTTAGCCCTGACAGGTGGGGTCTACGAGCAGTACTTC

J: TRBJ2-1
size: many
D: -
V: TRBV7-2
CDR3: CASSPWTDDLYNEQFF
DNA: TGTGCCAGCAGCCCCTGGACAGACGATCTATACAATGAGCAGTTCTTC

J: TRBJ2-5
size: -
D: -
V: TRBV11-2
CDR3: CASSLGERVSSGETQYF
DNA: TGTGCCAGCAGCTTAGGGGAGAGGGTTTCCAGCGGAGAGACCCAGTACTTC